Below are 3 T cell receptor beta chains sequenced from a single sample in a study of blood T cell repertoires in COVID-19. Assay: immunoSEQ multiplex PCR; the TCRdb copy retains only in-frame clones and omits some. The profile shows 90,000 to 130,000 clones, less than 75% of them singletons. Material: peripheral blood. The receptors stem from a woman aged 40 to 55 with acute or convalescent COVID-19.

The sample holds one count of this clone. The gene calls are TRBV6-1 and TRBJ1-6, with D perhaps matching TRBD1 (5 bases). Germline values: CDR1 MNHNS, CDR2 SASEGT. This CDR3 has 14 amino acids. Trimming took 1 base from V and 14 from J, leaving 15 bases between them. As DNA, the CDR3 is TGTGCCAGCAGTGAAGTGGGGCCCCTTGATTCCCTCCACTTT. Amino acid sequence: CASSEVGPLDSLHF.

The chain joins TRBV5-4 to TRBJ1-4, with D perhaps matching TRBD1 (5 bases). Germline lookup yields CDR1 SGHNT and CDR2 YYREEE (reference sequence). Between the trimmed V and J ends, which lost 0 bases and 2 bases, there was a span of 11 bases. This CDR3 is 16 amino acids long. Here the CDR3 reads CASSLAGGGTNEKLFF. The CDR3 DNA reads as TGTGCCAGCAGCTTGGCTGGGGGAGGCACTAATGAAAAACTGTTTTTT.

The rearrangement links TRBV30 to TRBJ2-1, with a tentative D call TRBD1 (5 bases). V was clipped by 4 bases and J by 0 bases, with 13 bases between them. The CDR3 has 15 amino acids. Germline loops: CDR1 GTSNPN, CDR2 SVGIG (reference sequence). In DNA, the CDR3 is TGTGCCTGGACCCCGACAGCGAGCTCCTACAATGAGCAGTTCTTC. This translates into CAWTPTASSYNEQFF.